The present entry profiles one T cell receptor beta chain with its context. Measured with immunoSEQ multiplex PCR; TCRdb has only the in-frame clones, and not every one. The sample lists around 73,000 clones; roughly 92% were seen once. This specimen comes from a study of T cell changes during pregnancy in multiple sclerosis. Sample: peripheral blood, taken in the third trimester of pregnancy. The TCR sequence derives from a female donor in good health, enrolled as a control in a pregnancy study.

The DNA for the CDR3 is TGTGCCAGCTCGGCAGACCCAGGGGGCTACACCTTC. It translates to CASSADPGGYTF. The V call is TRBV5-4, the J call TRBJ1-2; D perhaps matches TRBD1 (5 bases). This CDR3 contains 12 residues. Germline CDR1 SGHNT, CDR2 YYREEE (reference sequence). Trimming stripped 7 bases from V and 8 bases from J, with 15 bases between.